A selection of T cell receptor beta chains follows, all from one sample in a study of shared clonotypes between healthy human individuals. Method: immunoSEQ multiplex PCR; TCRdb's copy keeps in-frame clones and lacks some. Seen here are about 750,000 clones, 92% observed once, and the top ten hold 24%. Sequences were obtained from naive CD8+ T cells sorted from blood. Receptors were obtained from a man younger than 40 in good health. Each CDR3 is given with its conserved first and last residue. The D gene is left open where the match is weak. Not all rows give a size; the values are once, few, many and, for expanded clones, a class.

CDR3: CASSQNRGWTEAFF
DNA: TGTGCCAGCAGCCAAAACAGGGGGTGGACTGAAGCTTTCTTT
V: TRBV4-2
D: TRBD1
J: TRBJ1-1
size: NA
length: 14

CDR3: CASSLGRGGTYNEQFF
DNA: TGTGCCAGCAGCTTAGGTAGGGGGGGAACGTACAATGAGCAGTTCTTC
V: TRBV7-8
D: NA
J: TRBJ2-1
size: NA
length: 16

CDR3: CASSSGGYGYTF
DNA: TGTGCCAGCAGTTCCGGGGGCTATGGCTACACCTTC
V: TRBV27
D: NA
J: TRBJ1-2
size: NA
length: 12

CDR3: CSALAGDPYEQYF
DNA: TGCAGCGCCCTAGCGGGAGACCCCTACGAGCAGTACTTC
V: TRBV29-1
D: TRBD2
J: TRBJ2-7
size: NA
length: 13

CDR3: CSVASGAYNEQFF
DNA: TGCAGCGTTGCTAGCGGGGCTTACAATGAGCAGTTCTTC
V: TRBV29-1
D: TRBD2
J: TRBJ2-1
size: NA
length: 13

CDR3: CASSIWDSSAGGGTGELFF
DNA: TGTGCCAGTAGTATTTGGGATTCGTCAGCGGGAGGCGGCACCGGGGAGCTGTTTTTT
V: TRBV19
D: TRBD2
J: TRBJ2-2
size: NA
length: 19

CDR3: CASSGNRAPNTGELFF
DNA: TGTGCCAGCTCTGGGAACAGGGCCCCGAACACCGGGGAGCTGTTTTTT
V: TRBV7-9
D: NA
J: TRBJ2-2
size: NA
length: 16

CDR3: CASSPGTSGSYEQYF
DNA: TGTGCCAGCAGTCCCGGGACTAGCGGTTCCTACGAGCAGTACTTC
V: TRBV7-9
D: TRBD2
J: TRBJ2-7
size: few
length: 15

CDR3: CSVMESSYNEQFF
DNA: TGCAGCGTGATGGAAAGCTCCTACAATGAGCAGTTCTTC
V: TRBV29-1
D: NA
J: TRBJ2-1
size: NA
length: 13

CDR3: CASSEGGGGNEQFF
DNA: TGTGCCAGCAGTGAAGGGGGAGGGGGGAATGAGCAGTTCTTC
V: TRBV6-1
D: NA
J: TRBJ2-1
size: NA
length: 14

CDR3: CASSPSGFSYEQYF
DNA: TGTGCCAGCAGCCCCTCGGGATTCTCCTACGAGCAGTACTTC
V: TRBV28
D: NA
J: TRBJ2-7
size: NA
length: 14

CDR3: CASQGSGMASYEQYF
DNA: TGTGCCAGCCAGGGAAGCGGGATGGCCTCCTACGAGCAGTACTTC
V: TRBV19
D: TRBD2
J: TRBJ2-7
size: NA
length: 15

CDR3: CASSDRATGANVLTF
DNA: TGTGCCAGCAGTGACAGGGCGACAGGGGCCAACGTCCTGACTTTC
V: TRBV2
D: NA
J: TRBJ2-6
size: NA
length: 15

CDR3: CASSSDRYEQYF
DNA: TGTGCCAGCAGCTCGGACAGATACGAGCAGTACTTC
V: TRBV28
D: NA
J: TRBJ2-7
size: few
length: 12

CDR3: CASSDTSGREETQYF
DNA: TGTGCCAGCAGCGATACCTCGGGAAGGGAAGAGACCCAGTACTTC
V: TRBV7-2
D: NA
J: TRBJ2-5
size: NA
length: 15

CDR3: CANQPLQRQGAQTGEQYF
DNA: TGTGCCAACCAACCCCTACAAAGACAGGGGGCGCAAACCGGCGAGCAGTACTTC
V: TRBV15
D: TRBD1
J: TRBJ2-7
size: NA
length: 18

CDR3: CASSYAVKPSYNEQFF
DNA: TGTGCCAGCAGTTATGCGGTCAAACCCTCCTACAATGAGCAGTTCTTC
V: TRBV6-6
D: NA
J: TRBJ2-1
size: once
length: 16

CDR3: CASASSGTQYF
DNA: TGTGCCAGCGCTTCATCAGGGACCCAGTACTTC
V: TRBV27
D: NA
J: TRBJ2-5
size: NA
length: 11

CDR3: CASSWDSRSSGANVLTF
DNA: TGCGCCAGCAGCTGGGACAGTCGTAGCTCTGGGGCCAACGTCCTGACTTTC
V: TRBV5-1
D: TRBD1
J: TRBJ2-6
size: NA
length: 17

CDR3: CASSPLDREVGEQYF
DNA: TGTGCCAGCAGTCCCTTGGACAGGGAGGTCGGCGAGCAGTACTTC
V: TRBV28
D: TRBD1
J: TRBJ2-7
size: NA
length: 15

CDR3: CASSGTLAVLDDTGELFF
DNA: TGCGCCAGCAGCGGAACACTAGCGGTTCTAGACGACACCGGGGAGCTGTTTTTT
V: TRBV5-1
D: TRBD2
J: TRBJ2-2
size: NA
length: 18

CDR3: CASRDGVLDTQYF
DNA: TGTGCCAGCAGGGACGGGGTTTTGGATACGCAGTATTTT
V: TRBV27
D: NA
J: TRBJ2-3
size: NA
length: 13

CDR3: CASSQTDNEQFF
DNA: TGTGCCAGCAGCCAGACTGACAATGAGCAGTTCTTC
V: TRBV13
D: NA
J: TRBJ2-1
size: NA
length: 12

CDR3: CASSLGPRPPYNEQFF
DNA: TGTGCCAGCAGCTTAGGACCTCGGCCCCCCTACAATGAGCAGTTCTTC
V: TRBV7-8
D: NA
J: TRBJ2-1
size: NA
length: 16

CDR3: CASSISGGNEKLFF
DNA: TGTGCCAGCAGCATCTCAGGGGGGAATGAAAAACTGTTTTTT
V: TRBV9
D: TRBD1
J: TRBJ1-4
size: once
length: 14

CDR3: CASSQATENSYEQYF
DNA: TGCGCCAGCAGCCAAGCGACGGAAAACTCCTACGAGCAGTACTTC
V: TRBV4-1
D: NA
J: TRBJ2-7
size: NA
length: 15

CDR3: CASSLTTGHEQYF
DNA: TGTGCCAGCAGCTTAACCACAGGGCACGAGCAGTACTTC
V: TRBV7-8
D: NA
J: TRBJ2-7
size: NA
length: 13

CDR3: CASRSTGSDTQYF
DNA: TGTGCCAGCAGAAGCACTGGGTCTGATACGCAGTATTTT
V: TRBV6-5
D: NA
J: TRBJ2-3
size: NA
length: 13

CDR3: CASSLEAGTAYEQYF
DNA: TGTGCCAGCAGCTTGGAGGCGGGTACAGCCTACGAGCAGTACTTC
V: TRBV5-8
D: NA
J: TRBJ2-7
size: NA
length: 15

CDR3: CASSPGTSGFIYEQYF
DNA: TGTGCCAGCAGCCCGGGGACTAGCGGTTTTATTTACGAGCAGTACTTC
V: TRBV7-2
D: TRBD2
J: TRBJ2-7
size: NA
length: 16

CDR3: CASSWGGTLANEQFF
DNA: TGTGCCAGCAGTTGGGGCGGGACTTTAGCGAATGAGCAGTTCTTC
V: TRBV27
D: NA
J: TRBJ2-1
size: NA
length: 15

CDR3: CASSQLPGLIETQYF
DNA: TGCGCCAGCAGCCAACTTCCGGGACTAATAGAGACCCAGTACTTC
V: TRBV4-1
D: TRBD2
J: TRBJ2-5
size: NA
length: 15

CDR3: CSVEDPSSALRAGELFF
DNA: TGCAGCGTTGAAGACCCATCATCCGCCCTGCGTGCCGGGGAGCTGTTTTTT
V: TRBV29-1
D: NA
J: TRBJ2-2
size: NA
length: 17

CDR3: CATDGGASDTGELFF
DNA: TGTGCCACCGACGGGGGGGCTAGTGACACCGGGGAGCTGTTTTTT
V: TRBV6-6
D: TRBD2
J: TRBJ2-2
size: NA
length: 15

CDR3: CASSIDRDSLQETQYF
DNA: TGTGCCAGCAGCATAGACCGGGACAGTCTTCAAGAGACCCAGTACTTC
V: TRBV11-2
D: TRBD1
J: TRBJ2-5
size: NA
length: 16

CDR3: CASTTLTGAQETQYF
DNA: TGTGCCAGCACTACTCTGACAGGGGCTCAAGAGACCCAGTACTTC
V: TRBV2
D: TRBD1
J: TRBJ2-5
size: NA
length: 15

CDR3: CSVEGETGDGEDTQYF
DNA: TGCAGCGTTGAAGGGGAGACAGGGGATGGCGAAGATACGCAGTATTTT
V: TRBV29-1
D: TRBD1
J: TRBJ2-3
size: NA
length: 16

CDR3: CATSIEVAAGEETQYF
DNA: TGTGCCACCAGCATAGAGGTAGCGGCGGGGGAAGAGACCCAGTACTTC
V: TRBV15
D: TRBD2
J: TRBJ2-5
size: NA
length: 16

CDR3: CASSFEGLDTGELFF
DNA: TGCGCCAGCAGCTTTGAGGGGCTAGACACCGGGGAGCTGTTTTTT
V: TRBV5-1
D: NA
J: TRBJ2-2
size: NA
length: 15

CDR3: CASSPVGVSSSTDTQYF
DNA: TGTGCCAGCAGTCCAGTCGGTGTCAGCTCTAGCACAGATACGCAGTATTTT
V: TRBV2
D: NA
J: TRBJ2-3
size: once
length: 17

CDR3: CASSLSIRDYANEQFF
DNA: TGTGCCAGCAGTTTATCAATCCGGGACTACGCTAATGAGCAGTTCTTC
V: TRBV27
D: TRBD2
J: TRBJ2-1
size: NA
length: 16

CDR3: CASSLRGYTGELFF
DNA: TGTGCCAGCAGCTTACGAGGTTACACCGGGGAGCTGTTTTTT
V: TRBV11-2
D: NA
J: TRBJ2-2
size: NA
length: 14

CDR3: CASSFGTRPMNTEAFF
DNA: TGTGCCAGCAGTTTTGGGACCCGCCCCATGAACACTGAAGCTTTCTTT
V: TRBV28
D: NA
J: TRBJ1-1
size: NA
length: 16

CDR3: CASSVEGGLPYEQYF
DNA: TGTGCCAGCAGCGTAGAGGGGGGACTTCCCTACGAGCAGTACTTC
V: TRBV9
D: NA
J: TRBJ2-7
size: NA
length: 15

CDR3: CSVEDPSGGGAAFF
DNA: TGCAGCGTTGAAGATCCCTCAGGAGGGGGAGCGGCTTTCTTT
V: TRBV29-1
D: NA
J: TRBJ1-1
size: NA
length: 14